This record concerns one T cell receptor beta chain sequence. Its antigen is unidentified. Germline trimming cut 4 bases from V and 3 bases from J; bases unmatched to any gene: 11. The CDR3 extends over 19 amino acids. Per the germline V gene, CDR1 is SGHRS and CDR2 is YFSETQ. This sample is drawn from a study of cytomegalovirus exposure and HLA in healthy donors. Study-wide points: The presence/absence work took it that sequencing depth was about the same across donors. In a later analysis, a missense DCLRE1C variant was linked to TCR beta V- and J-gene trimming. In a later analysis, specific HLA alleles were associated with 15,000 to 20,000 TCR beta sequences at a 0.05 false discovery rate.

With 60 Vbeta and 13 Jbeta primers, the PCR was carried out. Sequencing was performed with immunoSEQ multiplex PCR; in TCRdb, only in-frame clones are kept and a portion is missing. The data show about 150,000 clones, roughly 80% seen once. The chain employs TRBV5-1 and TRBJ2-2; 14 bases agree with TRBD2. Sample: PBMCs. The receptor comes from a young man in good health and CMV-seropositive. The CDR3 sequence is CASSIGGLAGVRHTGELFF. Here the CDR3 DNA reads TGCGCCAGCAGCATCGGGGGACTAGCGGGAGTTCGTCACACCGGGGAGCTGTTTTTT.